This TCR beta chain was recovered during a study of T cells in Graves' hyperthyroidism and ophthalmopathy. Researchers barred patients who had uncontrolled infection, other autoimmune disease, pregnancy or lactation. TCR beta CDR3 region amplification was performed from RNA transcripts. The HTBI primer set drove a first-round RT-PCR of the TCR CDR3. TCRdb passed the multiplex PCR reads through MiXCR, listing each CDR3 protein once. In the table there are 700,000 to 950,000 distinct CDR3 sequences, 30% to 40% of which are singletons. The source material was blood. This sequence was found in a woman between 40 and 55 years old with Graves' hyperthyroidism.

The CDR3 region is CASSLVGTRDNEQFF. The CDR3, as DNA: TGTGCCAGCAGCTTAGTTGGGACAAGGGACAATGAGCAGTTCTTC. V gene TRBV7-9 combines with J gene TRBJ2-1; perhaps TRBD1 as D (6 bases). With 1 base removed from V and 5 bases from J, the gap between germline ends came to 12 bases. Germline CDR1 and CDR2: SEHNR and FQNEAQ (reference sequence). The CDR3 spans 15 residues.